This entry features one TCR beta chain sequence. What it recognizes is unknown. These data come from a study of T cell responses to AZD1222 COVID-19 vaccine. V lost 7 bases and J lost 4, with 16 bases in between. CDR1 MNHEY and CDR2 SVGAGI come from the germline V gene. This CDR3 spans 14 amino acids. Method: immunoSEQ multiplex PCR; TCRdb's copy keeps in-frame clones and lacks some. The sample shows 90,000 to 120,000 clones, roughly 87% of them seen only once. Study-wide results and limits: Receipt of two AZD1222 doses was followed by a rise in Spike-specific TCR breadth and depth. Unmutated variant regions are reportedly the target of nearly half of TCRs that are spike-specific. Recipients of AZD1222 seropositive at baseline numbered only 5 or 6.

This TCR derives from an adult in good health. The chain combines TRBV6-5 with TRBJ2-5; TRBD1 is a possible D gene (5 bases). The input for sequencing was peripheral blood, taken on day 0 of MenACWY control vaccination. The CDR3 DNA reads as TGTGCCAGCACCCAGGGAAGGTGGGGAGAGACCCAGTACTTC. Residues: CASTQGRWGETQYF.